This T cell receptor (beta chain) was recovered during a study of human T cells and chemical hapten exposure. Study details: Per-sample TCR yield variation was attributed mainly to small pooled library volume differences. Whole-study results and caveats: Versus controls, significantly more large CDR3 similarity clusters arose from expanded TCRs.

V gave up 5 bases and J gave up 0 bases; unmatched junction bases: 5. Germline loops: CDR1 MDHEN, CDR2 SYDVKM. This CDR3 is built from 16 residues. Time point defined: patch test 1, 2 weeks after DPC sensitization. Treatment of the sample: therapeutic diphenylcyclopropenone sensitization with weekly scalp DPC. Alopecia patients between 18 and 70 years old and suitable for DPC were used as donors. The table lists this clonotype with many counts. Its antigen is as yet unknown. Original handling: TCR counts had a median of 95,638 per sample and spanned roughly 23,224 to 750,000. TCRdb independently ran MiXCR on the RACE reads; one entry per CDR3 protein. The V and J calls follow TCRdb's processing rather than the paper's. This sample has 340,000 or so distinct CDR3 sequences, with around 7% found just once.

V and J are TRBV28 and TRBJ2-1, with 9 bases lining up with TRBD2. The origin of this receptor is a woman in her late teens or twenties with alopecia areata. Some clones in this sample may be carry-over from other donors' samples. The sequenced sample was whole blood, obtained in connection with sensitization to the hapten diphenylcyclopropenone (DPC). The CDR3 protein is CASSPSGGSSYNEQFF. CDR3 nucleotides: TGTGCCAGCAGTCCAAGCGGGGGGAGCTCCTACAATGAGCAGTTCTTC.